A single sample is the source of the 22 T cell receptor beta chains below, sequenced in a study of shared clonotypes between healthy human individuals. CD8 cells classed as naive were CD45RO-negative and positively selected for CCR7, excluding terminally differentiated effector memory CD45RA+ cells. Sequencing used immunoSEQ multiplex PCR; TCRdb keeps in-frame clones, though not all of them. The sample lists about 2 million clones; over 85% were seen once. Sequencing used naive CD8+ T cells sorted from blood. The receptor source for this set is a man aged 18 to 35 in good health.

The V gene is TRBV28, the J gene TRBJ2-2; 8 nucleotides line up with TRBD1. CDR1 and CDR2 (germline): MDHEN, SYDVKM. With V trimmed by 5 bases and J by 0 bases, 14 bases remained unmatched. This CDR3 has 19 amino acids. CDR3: CASSPGQGLSFSNTGELFF. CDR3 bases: TGTGCCAGCAGTCCCGGACAGGGACTCTCATTTTCGAACACCGGGGAGCTGTTTTTT. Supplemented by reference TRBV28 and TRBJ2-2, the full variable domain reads DVKVTQSSRYLVKRTGEKVFLECVQDMDHENMFWYRQDPGLGLRLIYFSYDVKMKEKGDIPEGYSVSREKKERFSLILESASTNQTSMYLCASSPGQGLSFSNTGELFFGEGSRLTVL.

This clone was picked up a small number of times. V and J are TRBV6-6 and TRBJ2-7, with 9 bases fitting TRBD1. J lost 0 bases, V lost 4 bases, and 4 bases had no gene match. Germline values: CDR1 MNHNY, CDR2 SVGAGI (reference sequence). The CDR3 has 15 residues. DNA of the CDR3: TGTGCCAGCAGTTTTGGGACAGGGAGCTCCTACGAGCAGTACTTC. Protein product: CASSFGTGSSYEQYF.

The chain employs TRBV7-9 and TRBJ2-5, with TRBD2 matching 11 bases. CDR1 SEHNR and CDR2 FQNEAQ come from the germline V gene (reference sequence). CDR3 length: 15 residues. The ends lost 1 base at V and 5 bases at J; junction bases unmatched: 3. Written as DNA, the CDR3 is TGTGCCAGCAGCTTAGGGCTAGCGGGAGGTGAGACCCAGTACTTC. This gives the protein CASSLGLAGGETQYF. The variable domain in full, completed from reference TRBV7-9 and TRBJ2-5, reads DTGVSQNPRHKITKRGQNVTFRCDPISEHNRLYWYRQTLGQGPEFLTYFQNEAQLEKSRLLSDRFSAERPKGSFSTLEIQRTEQGDSAMYLCASSLGLAGGETQYFGPGTRLLVL.

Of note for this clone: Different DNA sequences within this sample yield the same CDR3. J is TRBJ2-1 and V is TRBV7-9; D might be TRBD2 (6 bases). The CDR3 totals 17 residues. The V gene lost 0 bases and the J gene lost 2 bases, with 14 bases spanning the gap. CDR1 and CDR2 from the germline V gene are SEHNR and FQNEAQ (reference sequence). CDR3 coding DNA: TGTGCCAGCAGCTTAGCGTGGGGGGACGGCCCCTACAATGAGCAGTTCTTC. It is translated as CASSLAWGDGPYNEQFF.

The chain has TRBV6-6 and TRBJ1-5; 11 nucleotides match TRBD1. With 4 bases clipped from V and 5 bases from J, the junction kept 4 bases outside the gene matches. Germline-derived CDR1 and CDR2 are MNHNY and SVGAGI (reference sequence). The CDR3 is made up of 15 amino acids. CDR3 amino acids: CASSSGTGGDQPQHF. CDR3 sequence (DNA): TGTGCCAGCAGTTCAGGGACAGGGGGAGATCAGCCCCAGCATTTT.

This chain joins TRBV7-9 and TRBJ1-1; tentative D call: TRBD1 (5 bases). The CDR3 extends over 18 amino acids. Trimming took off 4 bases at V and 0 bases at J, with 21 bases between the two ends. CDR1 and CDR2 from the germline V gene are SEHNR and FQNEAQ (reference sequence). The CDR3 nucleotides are TGTGCCAGCAGCTCAAGCCCAGGGCCGGCTCTCATGAACACTGAAGCTTTCTTT. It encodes CASSSSPGPALMNTEAFF. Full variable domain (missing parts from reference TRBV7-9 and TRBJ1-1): DTGVSQNPRHKITKRGQNVTFRCDPISEHNRLYWYRQTLGQGPEFLTYFQNEAQLEKSRLLSDRFSAERPKGSFSTLEIQRTEQGDSAMYLCASSSSPGPALMNTEAFFGQGTRLTVV.

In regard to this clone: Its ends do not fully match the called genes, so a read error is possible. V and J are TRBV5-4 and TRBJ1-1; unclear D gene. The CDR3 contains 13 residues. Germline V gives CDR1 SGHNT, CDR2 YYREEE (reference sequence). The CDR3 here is CASSLFSNAEAFF. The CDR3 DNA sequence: TGTGCCAGCAGCTTGTTCTCGAACGCTGAAGCTTTCTTT.

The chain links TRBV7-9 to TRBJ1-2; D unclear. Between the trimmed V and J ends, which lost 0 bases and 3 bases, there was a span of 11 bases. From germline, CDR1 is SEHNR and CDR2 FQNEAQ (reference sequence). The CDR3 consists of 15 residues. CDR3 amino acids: CASSLASLGDYGYTF. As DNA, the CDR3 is TGTGCCAGCAGCTTAGCCAGCCTCGGTGACTATGGCTACACCTTC.

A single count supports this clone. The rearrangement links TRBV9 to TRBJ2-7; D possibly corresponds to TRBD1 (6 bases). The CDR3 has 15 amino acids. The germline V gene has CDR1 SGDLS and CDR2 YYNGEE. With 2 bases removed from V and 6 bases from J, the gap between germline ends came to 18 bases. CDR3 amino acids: CASSVGRGLGREQYF. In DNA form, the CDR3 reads TGTGCCAGCAGCGTCGGCAGGGGTCTTGGACGCGAGCAGTACTTC. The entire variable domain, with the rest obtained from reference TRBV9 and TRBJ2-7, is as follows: DSGVTQTPKHLITATGQRVTLRCSPRSGDLSVYWYQQSLDQGLQFLIQYYNGEERAKGNILERFSAQQFPDLHSELNLSSLELGDSALYFCASSVGRGLGREQYFGPGTRLTVT.

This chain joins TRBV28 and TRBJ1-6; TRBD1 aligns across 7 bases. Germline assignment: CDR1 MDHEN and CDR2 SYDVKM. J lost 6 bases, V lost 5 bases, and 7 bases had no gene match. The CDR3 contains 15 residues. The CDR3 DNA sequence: TGTGCCAGCAGTCCTCCGGGACAGCCTAATTCACCCCTCCACTTT. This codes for CASSPPGQPNSPLHF.

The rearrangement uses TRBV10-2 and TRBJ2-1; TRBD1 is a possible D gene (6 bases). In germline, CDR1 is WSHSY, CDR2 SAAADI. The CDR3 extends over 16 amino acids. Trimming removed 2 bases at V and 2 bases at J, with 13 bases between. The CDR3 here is CASSEPWDITYNEQFF. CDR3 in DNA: TGCGCCAGCAGTGAGCCCTGGGACATAACCTACAATGAGCAGTTCTTC.

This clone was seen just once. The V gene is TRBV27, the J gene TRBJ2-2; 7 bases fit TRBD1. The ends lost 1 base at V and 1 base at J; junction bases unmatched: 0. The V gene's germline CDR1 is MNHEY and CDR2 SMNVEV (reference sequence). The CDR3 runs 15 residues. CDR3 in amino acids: CASSLWTGNTGELFF. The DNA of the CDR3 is TGTGCCAGCAGTTTATGGACAGGGAACACCGGGGAGCTGTTTTTT.

The DNA for the CDR3 is TGCGCCAGCAGCTTACCAGGGGGCGATTCACCCCTCCACTTT. The encoded protein is CASSLPGGDSPLHF. This rearrangement joins TRBV5-1 to TRBJ1-6, with 8 bases identical to TRBD1. This CDR3 is built from 14 residues. Trimming took 2 bases from V and 8 from J; bases not matched to a gene: 3. Looked up from germline, CDR1 is SGHRS and CDR2 is YFSETQ.

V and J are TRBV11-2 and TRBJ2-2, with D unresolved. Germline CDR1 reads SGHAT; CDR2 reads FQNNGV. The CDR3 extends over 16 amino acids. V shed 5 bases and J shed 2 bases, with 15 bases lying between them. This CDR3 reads CASSNPPRHNTGELFF. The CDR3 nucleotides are TGTGCCAGCAGCAATCCCCCTCGACATAACACCGGGGAGCTGTTTTTT.

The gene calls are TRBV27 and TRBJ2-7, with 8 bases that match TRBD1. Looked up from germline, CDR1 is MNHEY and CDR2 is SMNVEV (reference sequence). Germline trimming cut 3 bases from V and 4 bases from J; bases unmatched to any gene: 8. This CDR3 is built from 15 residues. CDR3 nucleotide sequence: TGTGCCAGCAGTTTCCATTCGACAGGGGAGTACGAGCAGTACTTC. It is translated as CASSFHSTGEYEQYF.

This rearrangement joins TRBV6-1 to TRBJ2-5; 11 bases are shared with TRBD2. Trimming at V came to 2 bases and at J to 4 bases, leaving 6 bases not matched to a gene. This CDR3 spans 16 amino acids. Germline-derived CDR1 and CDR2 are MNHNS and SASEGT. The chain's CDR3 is CASSERSGGEGETQYF. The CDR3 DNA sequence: TGTGCCAGCAGTGAACGTAGCGGGGGGGAGGGAGAGACCCAGTACTTC.

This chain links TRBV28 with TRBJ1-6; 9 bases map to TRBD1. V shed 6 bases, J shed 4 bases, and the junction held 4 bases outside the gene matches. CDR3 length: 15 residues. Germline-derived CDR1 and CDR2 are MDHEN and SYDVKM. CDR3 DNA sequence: TGTGCCAGCAGCTCCGGGACAGGGTATAATTCACCCCTCCACTTT. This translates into CASSSGTGYNSPLHF.

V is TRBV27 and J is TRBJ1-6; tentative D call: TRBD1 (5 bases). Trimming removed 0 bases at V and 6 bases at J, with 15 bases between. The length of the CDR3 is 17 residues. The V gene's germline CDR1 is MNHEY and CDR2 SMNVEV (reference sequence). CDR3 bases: TGTGCCAGCAGTTTATCGCCAGGAGCGGGACCTAATTCACCCCTCCACTTT. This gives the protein CASSLSPGAGPNSPLHF.

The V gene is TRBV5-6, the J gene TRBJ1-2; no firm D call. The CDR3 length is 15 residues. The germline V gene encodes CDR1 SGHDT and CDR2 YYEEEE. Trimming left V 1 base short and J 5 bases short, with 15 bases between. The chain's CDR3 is CASSLFKMVGYGYTF. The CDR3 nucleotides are TGTGCCAGCAGCTTGTTTAAGATGGTGGGGTATGGCTACACCTTC.

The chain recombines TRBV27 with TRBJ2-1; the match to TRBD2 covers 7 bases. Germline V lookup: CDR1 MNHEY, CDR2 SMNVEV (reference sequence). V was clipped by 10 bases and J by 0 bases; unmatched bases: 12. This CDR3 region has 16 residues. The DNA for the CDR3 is TGTGCCACCACATTTTCAGCGGGGAACTCCTACAATGAGCAGTTCTTC. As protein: CATTFSAGNSYNEQFF.

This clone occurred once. The CDR3 is CASQDRNTGELFF. CDR3 DNA sequence: TGCGCCAGCCAAGACAGAAACACCGGGGAGCTGTTTTTT. The chain couples TRBV10-1 to TRBJ2-2; a weak D match, TRBD1 (5 bases). The CDR3 is 13 amino acids. Looked up from germline, CDR1 is WNHNN and CDR2 is SYGVQD (reference sequence). The V end was cut by 8 bases, the J end by 2 bases, with 9 bases between.

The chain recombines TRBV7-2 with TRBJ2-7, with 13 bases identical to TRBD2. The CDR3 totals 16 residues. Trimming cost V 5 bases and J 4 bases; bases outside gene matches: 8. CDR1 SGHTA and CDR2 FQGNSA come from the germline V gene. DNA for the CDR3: TGTGCCAGCAGCCCCGAGGGACTAGCGGGACAGTACGAGCAGTACTTC. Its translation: CASSPEGLAGQYEQYF.